This is a list of T cell receptor beta chains from one sample in a study of shared clonotypes between healthy human individuals. TCRdb's table, derived via immunoSEQ multiplex PCR, lists solely in-frame clones and lacks some. This sample yields roughly 320,000 clones, of which 80% to 90% are seen a single time; about 16% belongs to the top ten. The sample taken for sequencing was memory CD8+ T cells sorted from blood. These receptors all stem from a man between 18 and 35 years old in good health. CDR3s leave out the opening cysteine and the closing phenylalanine or tryptophan. Each record gives: V gene, J gene, CDR3 protein.

V: TRBV5-4; J: TRBJ2-3; CDR3: ASSFPTGSTDTQY
V: TRBV5-1; J: TRBJ2-1; CDR3: ASSLSTALYNEQF
V: TRBV6-6; J: TRBJ1-5; CDR3: ASNRLAQSNQPQH
V: TRBV2; J: TRBJ2-7; CDR3: ASTGDSPYEQY
V: TRBV13; J: TRBJ1-2; CDR3: ASSFVGESVYGYT
V: TRBV6-5; J: TRBJ1-1; CDR3: ASSHHLWSTEAF
V: TRBV7-6; J: TRBJ2-7; CDR3: ASSLIPETLGEQY
V: TRBV2; J: TRBJ1-1; CDR3: ASSEGRSMNTEAF
V: TRBV19; J: TRBJ1-2; CDR3: ASSKEGAVGYT
V: TRBV4-1; J: TRBJ2-5; CDR3: ASSHSPVAREEETQY
V: TRBV4-2; J: TRBJ1-1; CDR3: ASSRDGTNTEAF
V: TRBV7-9; J: TRBJ2-7; CDR3: ASSSADGGVSSYEQY
V: TRBV4-1; J: TRBJ2-5; CDR3: ASSRGGQETQY
V: TRBV29-1; J: TRBJ1-2; CDR3: SVESAGSGYT
V: TRBV7-2; J: TRBJ2-3; CDR3: ASSSGYY
V: TRBV13; J: TRBJ2-7; CDR3: ASSPGLNEQY
V: TRBV30; J: TRBJ2-5; CDR3: AWGLAGETQY
V: TRBV10-3; J: TRBJ2-1; CDR3: AISVAGERLGDEQF
V: TRBV5-1; J: TRBJ2-7; CDR3: ASSSSGISYEQY
V: TRBV5-6; J: TRBJ2-3; CDR3: ASSSLIGGDYADTQY
V: TRBV4-1; J: TRBJ2-7; CDR3: ASSQEGTGFYEQY
V: TRBV14; J: TRBJ2-2; CDR3: ASSVRQGYNTGELF